The next 10 T cell receptor beta chains were all read from a single sample in a study of cytomegalovirus exposure and HLA in healthy donors. Profiled with immunoSEQ multiplex PCR; TCRdb holds only in-frame clones, not every one. The data show some 130,000 clones, with approximately 84% seen just once and 25% to 30% held by the top ten. The sequencing input was PBMCs. These receptors originate from a man in his thirties or forties in good health and CMV-seropositive.

This clone was observed a handful of times. The J gene is TRBJ2-7, the V gene TRBV27, with 12 bases that match TRBD2. J gave up 5 bases and V 5 bases, and 4 bases lay outside the gene matches. Germline CDR1 MNHEY, CDR2 SMNVEV (reference sequence). There are 14 residues in the CDR3. CDR3 region: CASSAGLAGNEQYF. The CDR3 nucleotides read TGTGCCAGCAGTGCCGGACTAGCGGGGAACGAGCAGTACTTC.

V gene TRBV5-5 combines with J gene TRBJ2-3; 9 bases are shared with TRBD2. The trim removed 6 bases at V and 6 bases at J, leaving 11 bases unmatched. CDR1 SGHKS and CDR2 YYEKEE come from the germline V gene (reference sequence). The CDR3 is 15 residues long. CDR3 nucleotide sequence: TGTGCCAGCACAAACAGGCGGGGGGGCCTTGATACGCAGTATTTT. Residues: CASTNRRGGLDTQYF. Based on the CDR3 plus reference TRBV5-5 and TRBJ2-3, the full variable domain is DAGVTQSPTHLIKTRGQQVTLRCSPISGHKSVSWYQQVLGQGPQFIFQYYEKEERGRGNFPDRFSARQFPNYSSELNVNALLLGDSALYLCASTNRRGGLDTQYFGPGTRLTVL.

The rearrangement uses TRBV6-5 and TRBJ2-3, with 9 nucleotides matching TRBD2. Germline V gives CDR1 MNHEY, CDR2 SVGAGI. V was clipped by 7 bases and J by 4 bases; unmatched bases: 9. CDR3 size: 15 residues. DNA of the CDR3: TGTGCCAGCACCTCAGGCGGGGGGGGTTCAGATACGCAGTATTTT. Translated, it gives CASTSGGGGSDTQYF.

The V call is TRBV2, the J call TRBJ2-5; 12 positions match TRBD2. The V gene's germline CDR1 is SNHLY and CDR2 FYNNEI. J gave up 4 bases and V 8 bases, and 11 bases lay outside the gene matches. The CDR3 length is 16 residues. This chain's CDR3 is CASGQLAGGSGETQYF. The CDR3 nucleotides read TGTGCCAGCGGCCAACTAGCGGGAGGATCGGGAGAGACCCAGTACTTC.

V gene TRBV11-2 combines with J gene TRBJ1-2; D not resolved. The germline V and J ends were trimmed by 5 bases and 5 bases, with 9 bases remaining between them. Germline loops: CDR1 SGHAT, CDR2 FQNNGV. There are 12 residues in the CDR3. The CDR3 spells CASSETGYGYTF. The CDR3 DNA is TGTGCCAGCAGCGAGACCGGGTATGGCTACACCTTC. The whole variable domain, filled in from reference TRBV11-2 and TRBJ1-2, reads EAGVAQSPRYKIIEKRQSVAFWCNPISGHATLYWYQQILGQGPKLLIQFQNNGVVDDSQLPKDRFSAERLKGVDSTLKIQPAKLEDSAVYLCASSETGYGYTFGSGTRLTVV.

This clone was counted once. The CDR3 sequence: CASSSRDTSYEQYF. CDR3 nucleotides: TGTGCCAGCAGCAGCCGGGACACTTCCTACGAGCAGTACTTC. The chain has TRBV7-6 and TRBJ2-7; tentatively, D is TRBD1 (6 bases). V dropped 5 bases and J dropped 1 base, with 12 bases sitting between them. The length of the CDR3 is 14 residues. Germline V CDR1 and CDR2: SGHVS, FNYEAQ.

The chain links TRBV2 to TRBJ2-7; D may be TRBD1 (6 bases). Between the trimmed V and J ends, which lost 6 bases and 4 bases, there was a span of 10 bases. Per germline, CDR1 SNHLY and CDR2 FYNNEI. The CDR3 sequence is 12 residues long. The chain's CDR3 is CASSLTGYEQYF. CDR3 nucleotide sequence: TGTGCCAGCAGCCTTACAGGGTACGAGCAGTACTTC.

The chain employs TRBV18 and TRBJ2-7; D gene uncertain. The CDR3 length is 13 residues. Germline lookup yields CDR1 KGHSH and CDR2 LQKENI. Trimming stripped 0 bases from V and 3 bases from J, with 6 bases between. CDR3 sequence reads: CASSPPTRYEQYF. The CDR3 bases are TGTGCCAGCTCACCACCTACACGCTACGAGCAGTACTTC.

The count of this clone is one. V and J are TRBV6-5 and TRBJ2-3; D is unresolved. The length of the CDR3 is 16 residues. Trimming took off 2 bases at V and 0 bases at J, with 12 bases between the two ends. Germline CDR1 reads MNHEY; CDR2 reads SVGAGI. DNA for the CDR3: TGTGCCAGCAGTTACACTAACTTCCCTAGCACAGATACGCAGTATTTT. It encodes CASSYTNFPSTDTQYF.

The chain links TRBV27 to TRBJ2-5; D might be TRBD1 (5 bases). Germline-derived CDR1 and CDR2 are MNHEY and SMNVEV (reference sequence). The CDR3 is 13 amino acids. V lost 4 bases, J lost 4 bases, and 10 bases lay in between. The chain's CDR3 is CASSSRQGETQYF. The CDR3 DNA reads TGTGCCAGCAGTTCCCGCCAGGGAGAGACCCAGTACTTC.